Described below is a single T cell receptor beta chain sequence and its context. The data originate from a study of beta chain features in type 1 diabetes. This CDR3 is 20 amino acids long. From germline, CDR1 is SGHTA and CDR2 FQGTGA. The J segment lost 5 bases and the V segment lost 2 bases, leaving 14 bases of the junction unmatched. Sequencing targeted expressed TCRB transcripts, as all isolated RNA had been reverse transcribed. Produced via immunoSEQ multiplex PCR; TCRdb's table is partial and in-frame only. The sample carries under 800,000 clones, roughly 16% recorded once. The sequence was collected from a man aged 18 to 29 in good health. The chain couples TRBV7-3 to TRBJ2-1; 14 bases align to TRBD2. The sequencing sample was made of naive CD4+ T cells from blood. CDR3 loop: CASSLLRLTSTSGRDNEQFF. The DNA for the CDR3 is TGTGCCAGCAGCTTACTTCGCCTTACTTCGACTAGCGGGAGGGACAATGAGCAGTTCTTC. The whole variable domain, filled in from reference TRBV7-3 and TRBJ2-1, reads GAGVSQTPSNKVTEKGKYVELRCDPISGHTALYWYRQSLGQGPEFLIYFQGTGAADDSGLPNDRFFAVRPEGSVSTLKIQRTERGDSAVYLCASSLLRLTSTSGRDNEQFFGPGTRLTVL.